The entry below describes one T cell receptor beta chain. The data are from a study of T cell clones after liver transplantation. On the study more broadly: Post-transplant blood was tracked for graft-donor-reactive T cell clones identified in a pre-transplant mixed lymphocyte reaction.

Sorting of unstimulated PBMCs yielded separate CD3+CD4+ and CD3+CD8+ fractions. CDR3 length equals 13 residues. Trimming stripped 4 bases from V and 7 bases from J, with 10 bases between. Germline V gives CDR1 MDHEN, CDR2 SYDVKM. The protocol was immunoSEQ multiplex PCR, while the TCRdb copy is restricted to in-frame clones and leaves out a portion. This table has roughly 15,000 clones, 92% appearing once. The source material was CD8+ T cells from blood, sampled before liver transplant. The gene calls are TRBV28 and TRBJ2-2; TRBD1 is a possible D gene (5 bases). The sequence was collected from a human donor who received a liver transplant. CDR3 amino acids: CASSWKGFGELFF. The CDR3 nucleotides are TGTGCCAGCAGTTGGAAGGGGTTCGGGGAGCTGTTTTTT.